These 7 T cell receptor beta chains originate from one sample sequenced in a study of vaccination and CD4 T cells after COVID-19. Their recognized antigens are unknown. With the Oncomine TCR Beta short-read assay, DNA from cultured CD4+ T cells was sequenced. From the PCR reads, TCRdb called clonotypes with MiXCR, one entry per CDR3 protein. This table holds approximately 16,000 distinct CDR3 sequences, 30% to 35% found once. The treatment was: roughly 10-day PBMC culture with coronavirus spike peptide pools or control peptides (ViraFEST assay). The sequenced sample consisted of cultured CD4+ T cells from blood. The receptors were sampled from a human donor with COVID-19.

This clonotype has more than one count but fewer than ten. The chain has TRBV6-1 and TRBJ1-4; no definite D call. V was clipped by 6 bases and J by 15 bases, with 17 bases between them. CDR1 is MNHNS, CDR2 SASEGT, per germline. The CDR3 loop spans 12 amino acids. The CDR3 DNA reads as TGTGCCAGCAGCCCCCGACCCAATGTGATGTTTTTT. Translating it yields CASSPRPNVMFF.

This chain links TRBV7-9 with TRBJ2-5; D might be TRBD1 or TRBD2, each matching 5 bases. The germline V gene encodes CDR1 SEHNR and CDR2 FQNEAQ (reference sequence). V gave up 5 bases and J gave up 7 bases, with 14 bases separating them. This CDR3 is 13 amino acids long. The CDR3 reads CASSHGTPGTQYF. The CDR3 DNA reads TGTGCCAGCAGCCACGGGACCCCAGGGACCCAGTACTTC.

The chain uses TRBV18 and TRBJ2-7; TRBD1 agrees at 12 bases. CDR1 is KGHSH and CDR2 is LQKENI in the germline V gene. V was pared by 2 bases and J by 2 bases, with 4 bases of the junction left unmatched. This CDR3 spans 16 amino acids. CDR3 sequence: CASSPTGTGGTYEQYF. The CDR3 nucleotides read TGTGCCAGCTCACCAACAGGGACAGGGGGCACCTACGAGCAGTACTTC.

This chain uses TRBV20-1 with TRBJ1-5; D not certain. Germline CDR1 reads DFQATT; CDR2 reads SNEGSKA (reference sequence). This CDR3 contains 14 residues. V lost 0 bases, J lost 2 bases, and 8 bases lay in between. CDR3 nucleotide sequence: TGCAGTGCTAGAGATGGGCGGGGCAATCAGCCCCAGCATTTT. It codes for CSARDGRGNQPQHF.

The genes are TRBV5-1 and TRBJ2-7, with 8 bases fitting TRBD2. With 1 base clipped from V and 5 bases from J, the junction kept 2 bases outside the gene matches. Germline loops: CDR1 SGHRS, CDR2 YFSETQ. There are 13 residues in the CDR3. CDR3 sequence: CASSLRGGDEQYF. The CDR3, as DNA: TGCGCCAGCAGCTTGCGGGGGGGCGACGAGCAGTACTTC.

This chain links TRBV24-1 with TRBJ2-2; 7 bases fit TRBD2. Germline V gene lookup returns CDR1 KGHDR and CDR2 SFDVKD. Trimming cost V 3 bases and J 4 bases; bases outside gene matches: 10. The CDR3 loop spans 17 amino acids. The CDR3 protein is CATSDAGRGKSTGELFF. The DNA for the CDR3 is TGTGCCACCAGTGATGCGGGGCGGGGGAAGAGCACCGGGGAGCTGTTTTTT.

By sample share, this clonotype is medium-sized (0.01 to 0.1%). The CDR3: CASSLTSRSGASTDTQYF. The CDR3, as DNA: TGTGCCAGCAGCTTAACATCTCGGTCAGGTGCGAGCACAGATACGCAGTATTTT. The V call is TRBV7-9, the J call TRBJ2-3; D is uncertain. The V end lost 2 bases, the J end lost 0 bases, and 18 bases lay between the germline ends. Germline loops: CDR1 SEHNR, CDR2 FQNEAQ (reference sequence). There are 18 residues in the CDR3.